Listed below are T cell receptor beta chains from one sample, sequenced in a study of blood T cells in healthy people across ages. TCRdb ran MiXCR on the 5' RACE reads and lists one entry per CDR3 protein. The repertoire includes approximately 1.5 million distinct CDR3 sequences, around 40% of them detected once, and less than 5% sits in the top ten. The sample consisted of blood. These receptors were collected from a woman between 18 and 29 years old in good health. The CDR3 runs from the conserved cysteine through the conserved F or W. The D gene is left open where the match is weak. Only some rows state a clone size, as once, few, many or a class for expanded clones.

d_call clone_size j_call v_call cdr3_nt cdr3_aa
TRBD1 - TRBJ2-3 TRBV4-3 TGCGCCAGCAGCCAATTCCAAGGGACAGCTACAGATACGCAGTATTTT CASSQFQGTATDTQYF
- few TRBJ2-3 TRBV7-9 TGTGCCAGCAGCTTGGTTGTGGCCCTCACAGATACGCAGTATTTT CASSLVVALTDTQYF
- - TRBJ2-7 TRBV29-1 TGCAGCGTAACAGGTCGGGCAGCCTACGAGCAGTACTTC CSVTGRAAYEQYF
TRBD2 - TRBJ2-7 TRBV7-2 TGTGCCAGCAGCCCAGGTCTAGCGGGAACCTACAATGAGCAGTACTTC CASSPGLAGTYNEQYF
- - TRBJ2-3 TRBV14 TGTGCCAGCAGCCAAGACAGTAATTTGGGACGGCAGTATTTT CASSQDSNLGRQYF
TRBD1 few TRBJ1-6 TRBV10-3 TGTGCCATCAGGACAGGGTCTGGTGGTAATTCACCCCTCCACTTT CAIRTGSGGNSPLHF
- few TRBJ2-3 TRBV2 TGTGCCAGCAGTGGCAGGGTCGGAACAGATACGCAGTATTTT CASSGRVGTDTQYF
- - TRBJ1-1 TRBV7-9 TGTGCCAGCGGCTTACAGTCGGACACTGAAGCTTTCTTT CASGLQSDTEAFF
TRBD1 - TRBJ1-1 TRBV12-3/TRBV12-4 TGTGCCAGCAGGGGACAGGACTACACTGAAGCTTTCTTT CASRGQDYTEAFF
- - TRBJ1-5 TRBV20-1 TGCAGTGCTAGTGACCGGACAGCTAATCAGCCCCAGCATTTT CSASDRTANQPQHF
TRBD1 once TRBJ1-1 TRBV9 TGTGCCAGCAGCCTCCTTGACAGGGTTCTCCATGAAGCTTTCTTT CASSLLDRVLHEAFF
- - TRBJ2-7 TRBV19 TGTGCCAGTACCGAACAAGGGGGCGGGAGCTTAAGAGAGCAGTACTTC CASTEQGGGSLREQYF
- - TRBJ1-1 TRBV2 TGTGCCAGCAGTATCAGGGGTGCGAACACTGAAGCTTTCTTT CASSIRGANTEAFF
TRBD1 - TRBJ2-7 TRBV9 TGTGCCAGCAGCGTAGGGACAGGAAACTCCTACGAGCAGTACTTC CASSVGTGNSYEQYF
TRBD2 - TRBJ2-7 TRBV4-2 TGTGCCAGCAAAAGCGGGGGTAGCTCCTACAATGAGCAGTACTTC CASKSGGSSYNEQYF
TRBD2 - TRBJ2-3 TRBV5-1 TGCGCCAGCAGCCGTCTAGCGGGAGTACCAGATACGCAGTATTTT CASSRLAGVPDTQYF
TRBD1 - TRBJ2-7 TRBV12-3/TRBV12-4 TGTGCCAGCAGTGCCTGGACAGGGGGCACCTACGAGCAGTACTTC CASSAWTGGTYEQYF
- few TRBJ2-3 TRBV10-1 TGCGCCAGCAGTGAAACCTCTCACTCTAGCACAGATACGCAGTATTTT CASSETSHSSTDTQYF
TRBD2 - TRBJ2-7 TRBV7-9 TGTGCCAGCAGCCTTAGAGCTAGCGGGAGGGCCTCCTACAATGAGCAGTACTTC CASSLRASGRASYNEQYF
TRBD2 - TRBJ2-1 TRBV29-1 TGCAGCGTTGAAGGCACGCGGGGGAGCTCCTACAATGAGCAGTTCTTC CSVEGTRGSSYNEQFF
TRBD2 - TRBJ2-1 TRBV27 TGTGCCAGTAAACTAGCGGGCATCTACAATGAGCAGTTCTTC CASKLAGIYNEQFF
TRBD2 many TRBJ2-3 TRBV6-2/TRBV6-3 TGTGCCAGCAGTTCCGGACTAGCGGGAGGCGCAGATACGCAGTATTTT CASSSGLAGGADTQYF
TRBD1 - TRBJ2-3 TRBV15 TGTGCCACCAGCAGGGACAGGGGGCTTAGCACAGATACGCAGTATTTT CATSRDRGLSTDTQYF
- few TRBJ2-7 TRBV7-2 TGTGCCAGCAGCGACATCGTTCCCTACGAGCAGTACTTC CASSDIVPYEQYF
- - TRBJ2-5 TRBV13 TGTGCCAGCAGCCCGAGTCCGGAAGAGACCCAGTACTTC CASSPSPEETQYF
- - TRBJ2-7 TRBV7-6 TGTGCCAGCAGCTTAGACAGCTCGACCTACGAGCAGTACTTC CASSLDSSTYEQYF
- - TRBJ1-5 TRBV30 TGTGCCTGGGAACAGGGAACAGGTTCGAATCAGCCCCAGCATTTT CAWEQGTGSNQPQHF
- - TRBJ2-5 TRBV3-1 TGTGCCAGCAGCCAAGATACTGCTAGGGGTGAGACCCAGTACTTC CASSQDTARGETQYF
- - TRBJ2-3 TRBV6-2/TRBV6-3 TGTGCCAGCAGCGACAGGCGCCCGGGAGATACGCAGTATTTT CASSDRRPGDTQYF
- few TRBJ2-1 TRBV5-1 TGCGCCAGCAGCTTGCTGGACAAATCCTACAATGAGCAGTTCTTC CASSLLDKSYNEQFF
- - TRBJ2-3 TRBV12-5 TGTGCTAGTGGTTGGTGGGACCCTAGCACAGATACGCAGTATTTT CASGWWDPSTDTQYF
- few TRBJ1-2 TRBV29-1 TGCAGCGTGGCAGCGACCTACTATGGCTACACCTTC CSVAATYYGYTF
TRBD2 few TRBJ2-3 TRBV24-1 TGTGCCACCAGCGTAGCGGGAGGCACAGATACGCAGTATTTT CATSVAGGTDTQYF
- - TRBJ1-2 TRBV5-1 TGCGCCAGCAGCTTGGACGCTGGGATGGACTATGGCTACACCTTC CASSLDAGMDYGYTF
TRBD1 - TRBJ1-2 TRBV27 TGTGCCAGCAGTACCGGGACAGGGGGATCATCTATCTATGGCTACACCTTC CASSTGTGGSSIYGYTF
- - TRBJ1-2 TRBV16 TGTGCCAGCAGCGTAGGGGCAGATGGCTACACCTTC CASSVGADGYTF
- - TRBJ2-7 TRBV27 TGTGCCAGCAGTTTACGGGCGGAGCTTTGGGAGCAGTACTTC CASSLRAELWEQYF
- many TRBJ1-1 TRBV6-4 TGTGCCAGCAGTGAGGGGGAGAACACTGAAGCTTTCTTT CASSEGENTEAFF
TRBD2 few TRBJ2-5 TRBV5-1 TGCGCCAGCAGCTTGACTAGCGGGAGAGCGGAGACCCAGTACTTC CASSLTSGRAETQYF
TRBD1 - TRBJ1-2 TRBV20-1 TGCAGTGCTAGGCGGGACAGTCATAACTATGGCTACACCTTC CSARRDSHNYGYTF
TRBD1 - TRBJ2-7 TRBV27 TGTGCCGCCGGGACAGGGACCTACGAGCAGTACTTC CAAGTGTYEQYF
TRBD2 - TRBJ2-3 TRBV29-1 TGCAGCGCTGGGCCTAGCGGGGACACAGATACGCAGTATTTT CSAGPSGDTDTQYF
- once TRBJ1-6 TRBV2 TGTGCCAGCAGTGAGGAGCAGGGAAGCGATTCACCCCTCCACTTT CASSEEQGSDSPLHF
- once TRBJ2-2 TRBV7-9 TGTGCCAGCAGCCCCCCGGGACACTGGAACACCGGGGAGCTGTTTTTT CASSPPGHWNTGELFF
TRBD2 - TRBJ2-5 TRBV29-1 TGCAGCGTTGACGGGGGGACCGAAGAGACCCAGTACTTC CSVDGGTEETQYF
TRBD1 - TRBJ2-1 TRBV6-5 TGTGCCAGCAGTTACGCGACAGGGTTCGATGAGCAGTTCTTC CASSYATGFDEQFF
- few TRBJ2-7 TRBV6-6 TGTGCCAGCAGCGCCAATGAGCAGTACTTC CASSANEQYF
TRBD2 - TRBJ2-7 TRBV20-1 TGCAGTGCTAGAGGGGGACTAGCGGGAGATGCGCAGTACTTC CSARGGLAGDAQYF
- - TRBJ2-7 TRBV20-1 TGCAGTGCTAGAATAGGGCTAGCGACTGACTACGAGCAGTACTTC CSARIGLATDYEQYF
- - TRBJ2-2 TRBV6-2/TRBV6-3 TGTGCCAGCACTCACAGGGCAAGGTCGAACACCGGGGAGCTGTTTTTT CASTHRARSNTGELFF
- - TRBJ2-2 TRBV12-3/TRBV12-4 TGTGCCAGCAGACCGTCCGCCGGGGAGCTGTTTTTT CASRPSAGELFF
- - TRBJ1-4 TRBV19 TGTGCCAGTAGTATCGGGGGGACAAGAAATGAAAAACTGTTTTTT CASSIGGTRNEKLFF